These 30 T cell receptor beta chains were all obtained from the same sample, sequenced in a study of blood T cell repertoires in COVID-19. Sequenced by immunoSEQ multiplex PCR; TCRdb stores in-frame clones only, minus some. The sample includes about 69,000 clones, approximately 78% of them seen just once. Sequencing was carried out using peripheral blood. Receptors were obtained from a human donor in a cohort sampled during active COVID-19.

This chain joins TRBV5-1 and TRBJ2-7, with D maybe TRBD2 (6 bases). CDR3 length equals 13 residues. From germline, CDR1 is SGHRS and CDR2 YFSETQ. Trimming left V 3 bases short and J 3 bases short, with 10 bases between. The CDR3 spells CASSWVSGYEQYF. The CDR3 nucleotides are TGCGCCAGCAGCTGGGTTAGCGGCTACGAGCAGTACTTC.

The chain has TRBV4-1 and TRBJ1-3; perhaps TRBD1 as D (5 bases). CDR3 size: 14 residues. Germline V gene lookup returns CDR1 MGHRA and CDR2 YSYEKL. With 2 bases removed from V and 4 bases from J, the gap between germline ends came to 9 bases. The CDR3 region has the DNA TGCGCCAGCAGCCAAACGACAGAGGGAAACACCATATATTTT. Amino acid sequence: CASSQTTEGNTIYF.

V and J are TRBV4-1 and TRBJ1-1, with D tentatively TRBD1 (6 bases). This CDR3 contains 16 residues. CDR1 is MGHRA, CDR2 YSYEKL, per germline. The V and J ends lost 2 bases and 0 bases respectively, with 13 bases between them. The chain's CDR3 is CASSQYHRVMNTEAFF. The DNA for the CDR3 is TGCGCCAGCAGCCAATACCACAGGGTGATGAACACTGAAGCTTTCTTT.

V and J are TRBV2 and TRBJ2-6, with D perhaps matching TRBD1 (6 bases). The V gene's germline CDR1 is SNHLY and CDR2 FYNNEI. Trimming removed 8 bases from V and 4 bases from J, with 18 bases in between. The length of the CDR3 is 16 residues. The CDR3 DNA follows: TGTGCCAGCCAAACGGACAGCTTTGGAGGGGCCAACGTCCTGACTTTC. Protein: CASQTDSFGGANVLTF.

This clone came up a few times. The CDR3 protein is CASSEVTGGTEAFF. DNA of the CDR3: TGTGCCAGCAGTGAAGTTACAGGGGGCACTGAAGCTTTCTTT. The chain links TRBV2 to TRBJ1-1; TRBD1 matches at 8 bases. V trimming: 1 base; J trimming: 4 bases; junction bases outside the gene matches: 2. In germline, CDR1 is SNHLY, CDR2 FYNNEI. The CDR3 runs 14 residues.

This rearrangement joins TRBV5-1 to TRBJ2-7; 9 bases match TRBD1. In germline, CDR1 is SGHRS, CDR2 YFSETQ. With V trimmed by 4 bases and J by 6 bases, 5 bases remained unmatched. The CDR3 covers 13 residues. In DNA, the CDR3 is TGCGCCAGCAGCCGCGACAGGGGGGGCGAGCAGTACTTC. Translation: CASSRDRGGEQYF.

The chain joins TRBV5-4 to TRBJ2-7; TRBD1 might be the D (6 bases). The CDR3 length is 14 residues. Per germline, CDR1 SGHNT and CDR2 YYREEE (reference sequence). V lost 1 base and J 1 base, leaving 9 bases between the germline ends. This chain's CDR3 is CASSLRQGSYEQYF. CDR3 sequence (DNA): TGTGCCAGCAGCTTGCGGCAGGGGTCCTACGAGCAGTACTTC.

Written as DNA, the CDR3 is TGTGCCAGCAGTTTTGGGGGGGTTCGGCATCAGCCCCAGCATTTT. Protein product: CASSFGGVRHQPQHF. The genes are TRBV28 and TRBJ1-5; D may be TRBD1 (5 bases). In germline, CDR1 is MDHEN, CDR2 SYDVKM. V lost 3 bases to trimming and J lost 5 bases, with 14 bases between them. The CDR3 is 15 amino acids.

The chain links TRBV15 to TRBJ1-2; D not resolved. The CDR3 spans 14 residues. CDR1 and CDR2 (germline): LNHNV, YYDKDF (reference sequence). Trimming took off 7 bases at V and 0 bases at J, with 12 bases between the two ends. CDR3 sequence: CATKAELANYGYTF. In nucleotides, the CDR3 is TGTGCCACCAAGGCAGAACTAGCTAACTATGGCTACACCTTC. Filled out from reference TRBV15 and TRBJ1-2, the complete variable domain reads DAMVIQNPRYQVTQFGKPVTLSCSQTLNHNVMYWYQQKSSQAPKLLFHYYDKDFNNEADTPDNFQSRRPNTSFCFLDIRSPGLGDTAMYLCATKAELANYGYTFGSGTRLTVV.

CDR3 residues: CASSSHDKYGYTF. In DNA, the CDR3 is TGTGCCAGCAGCTCGCACGACAAGTATGGCTACACCTTC. The chain combines TRBV5-4 with TRBJ1-2, with no clear D. CDR1 and CDR2 from the germline V gene are SGHNT and YYREEE (reference sequence). V was cut by 3 bases and J by 5 bases, with 11 bases left in between. CDR3 length equals 13 residues.

Here the CDR3 DNA reads TGTGCCAGCAGTGAGGCTCTGGGCAGGGGGCGCGGTGGCTACACCTTC. This sequence encodes CASSEALGRGRGGYTF. The chain employs TRBV6-1 and TRBJ1-2; the match to TRBD1 covers 8 bases. J gave up 7 bases and V 3 bases, and 13 bases lay outside the gene matches. This CDR3 region has 16 residues. CDR1 is MNHNS and CDR2 is SASEGT in the germline V gene.

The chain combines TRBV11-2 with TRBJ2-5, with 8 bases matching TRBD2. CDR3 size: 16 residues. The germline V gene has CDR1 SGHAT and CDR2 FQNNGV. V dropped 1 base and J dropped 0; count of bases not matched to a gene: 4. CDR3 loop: CASSLGVAGNQETQYF. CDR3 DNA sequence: TGTGCCAGCAGCTTAGGAGTAGCGGGGAACCAAGAGACCCAGTACTTC.

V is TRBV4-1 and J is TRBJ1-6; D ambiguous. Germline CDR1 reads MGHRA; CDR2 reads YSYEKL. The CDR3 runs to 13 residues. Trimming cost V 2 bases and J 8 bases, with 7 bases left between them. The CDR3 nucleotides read TGCGCCAGCAGCCAATGGGCCCATTCACCCCTCCACTTT. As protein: CASSQWAHSPLHF.

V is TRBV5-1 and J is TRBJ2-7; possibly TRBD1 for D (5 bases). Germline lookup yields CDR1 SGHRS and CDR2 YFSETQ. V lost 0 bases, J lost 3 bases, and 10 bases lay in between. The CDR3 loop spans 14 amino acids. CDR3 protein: CASSLEPGIYEQYF. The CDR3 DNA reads TGCGCCAGCAGCTTGGAGCCAGGGATCTACGAGCAGTACTTC. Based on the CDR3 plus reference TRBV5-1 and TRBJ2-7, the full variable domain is KAGVTQTPRYLIKTRGQQVTLSCSPISGHRSVSWYQQTPGQGLQFLFEYFSETQRNKGNFPGRFSGRQFSNSRSEMNVSTLELGDSALYLCASSLEPGIYEQYFGPGTRLTVT.

The CDR3 region is CASSRGLAGGLGSYNEQFF. The CDR3 region has the DNA TGCGCCAGCAGCCGCGGACTAGCGGGGGGGTTGGGCTCCTACAATGAGCAGTTCTTC. The rearrangement links TRBV4-1 to TRBJ2-1; TRBD2 agrees at 15 bases. V gave up 4 bases and J gave up 0 bases; unmatched junction bases: 7. The germline CDR1 and CDR2 sequences are MGHRA and YSYEKL. CDR3 size: 19 residues.

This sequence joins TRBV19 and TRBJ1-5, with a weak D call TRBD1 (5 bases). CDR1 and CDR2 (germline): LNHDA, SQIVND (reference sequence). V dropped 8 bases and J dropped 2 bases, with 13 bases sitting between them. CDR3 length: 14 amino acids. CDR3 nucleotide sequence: TGTGCCAGTCGCTGGGGGGATGGCAATCAGCCCCAGCATTTT. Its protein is CASRWGDGNQPQHF. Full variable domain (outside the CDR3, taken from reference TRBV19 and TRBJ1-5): DGGITQSPKYLFRKEGQNVTLSCEQNLNHDAMYWYRQDPGQGLRLIYYSQIVNDFQKGDIAEGYSVSREKKESFPLTVTSAQKNPTAFYLCASRWGDGNQPQHFGDGTRLSIL.

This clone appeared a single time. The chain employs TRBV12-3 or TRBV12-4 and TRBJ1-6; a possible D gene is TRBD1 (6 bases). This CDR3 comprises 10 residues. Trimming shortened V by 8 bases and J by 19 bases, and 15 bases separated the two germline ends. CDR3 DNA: TGTGCCAGCGGCGCCGGGCAGGGGCACTTT. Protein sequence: CASGAGQGHF.

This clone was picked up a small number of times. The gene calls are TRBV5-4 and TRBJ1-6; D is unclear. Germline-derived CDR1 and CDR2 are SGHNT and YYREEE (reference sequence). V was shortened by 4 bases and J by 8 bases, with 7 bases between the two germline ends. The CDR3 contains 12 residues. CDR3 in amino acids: CASSTQDSPLHF. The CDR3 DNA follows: TGTGCCAGCAGCACTCAGGATTCACCCCTCCACTTT. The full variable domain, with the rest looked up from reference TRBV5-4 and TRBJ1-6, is ETGVTQSPTHLIKTRGQQVTLRCSSQSGHNTVSWYQQALGQGPQFIFQYYREEENGRGNFPPRFSGLQFPNYSSELNVNALELDDSALYLCASSTQDSPLHFGNGTRLTVT.

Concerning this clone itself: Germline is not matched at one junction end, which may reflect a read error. The CDR3 DNA reads as TGTGCCAGCCGCTTCCGGACAGCTAATAATTCACCCCTCCACTTT. Its translation: CASRFRTANNSPLHF. V usage is TRBV7-2 and J usage is TRBJ1-6; the D gene is possibly TRBD1 (6 bases). The CDR3 length is 15 residues. Germline CDR1 SGHTA, CDR2 FQGNSA.

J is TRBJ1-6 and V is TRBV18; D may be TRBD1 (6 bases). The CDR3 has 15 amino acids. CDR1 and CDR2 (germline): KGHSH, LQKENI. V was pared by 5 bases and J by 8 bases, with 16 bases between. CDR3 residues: CASSADHRADSPLHF. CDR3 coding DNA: TGTGCCAGCTCAGCAGACCACAGGGCTGATTCACCCCTCCACTTT.

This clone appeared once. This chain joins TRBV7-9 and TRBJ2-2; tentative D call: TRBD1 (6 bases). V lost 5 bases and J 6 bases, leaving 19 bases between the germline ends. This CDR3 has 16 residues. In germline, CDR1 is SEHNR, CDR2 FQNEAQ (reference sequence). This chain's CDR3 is CASSAIQGWKAGELFF. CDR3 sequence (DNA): TGTGCCAGCAGCGCGATACAGGGTTGGAAGGCCGGGGAGCTGTTTTTT.

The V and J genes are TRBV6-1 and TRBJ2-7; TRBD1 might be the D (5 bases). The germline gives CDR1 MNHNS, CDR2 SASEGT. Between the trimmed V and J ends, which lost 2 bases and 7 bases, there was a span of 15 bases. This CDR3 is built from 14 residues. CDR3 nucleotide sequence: TGTGCCAGCAGTGAAAGGGCGGCAGGGCGGGAGCAGTACTTC. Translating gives CASSERAAGREQYF.

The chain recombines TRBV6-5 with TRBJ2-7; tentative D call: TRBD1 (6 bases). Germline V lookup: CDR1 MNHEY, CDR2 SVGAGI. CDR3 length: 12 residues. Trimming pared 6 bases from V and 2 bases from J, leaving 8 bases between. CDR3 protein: CASRDRTYEQYF. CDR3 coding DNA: TGTGCCAGCAGGGACAGAACCTACGAGCAGTACTTC.

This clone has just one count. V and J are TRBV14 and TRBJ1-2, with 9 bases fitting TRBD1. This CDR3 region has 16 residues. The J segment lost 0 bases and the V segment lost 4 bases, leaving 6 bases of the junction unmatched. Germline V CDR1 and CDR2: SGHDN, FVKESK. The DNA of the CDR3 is TGTGCCAGCAGCCGTGGACAGGGGCCATCTAACTATGGCTACACCTTC. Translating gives CASSRGQGPSNYGYTF.

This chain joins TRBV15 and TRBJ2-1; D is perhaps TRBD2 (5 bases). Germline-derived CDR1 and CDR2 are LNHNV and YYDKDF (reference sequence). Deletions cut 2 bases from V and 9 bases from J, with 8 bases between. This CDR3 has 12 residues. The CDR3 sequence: CATSRRDGEQFF. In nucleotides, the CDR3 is TGTGCCACCAGCAGACGGGATGGTGAGCAGTTCTTC.

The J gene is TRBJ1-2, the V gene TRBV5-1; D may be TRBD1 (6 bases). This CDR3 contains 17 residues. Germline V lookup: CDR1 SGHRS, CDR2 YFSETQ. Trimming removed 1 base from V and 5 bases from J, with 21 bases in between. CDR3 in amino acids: CASSLTMVAGDGYGYTF. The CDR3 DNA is TGCGCCAGCAGCTTGACTATGGTGGCAGGGGACGGGTATGGCTACACCTTC. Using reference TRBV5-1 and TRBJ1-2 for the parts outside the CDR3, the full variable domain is KAGVTQTPRYLIKTRGQQVTLSCSPISGHRSVSWYQQTPGQGLQFLFEYFSETQRNKGNFPGRFSGRQFSNSRSEMNVSTLELGDSALYLCASSLTMVAGDGYGYTFGSGTRLTVV.

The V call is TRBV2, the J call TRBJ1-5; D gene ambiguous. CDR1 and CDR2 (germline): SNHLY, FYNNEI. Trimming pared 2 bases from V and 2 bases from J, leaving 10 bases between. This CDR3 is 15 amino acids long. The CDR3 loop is CASSELSSGNQPQHF. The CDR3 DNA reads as TGTGCCAGCAGTGAATTGAGCAGCGGCAATCAGCCCCAGCATTTT.

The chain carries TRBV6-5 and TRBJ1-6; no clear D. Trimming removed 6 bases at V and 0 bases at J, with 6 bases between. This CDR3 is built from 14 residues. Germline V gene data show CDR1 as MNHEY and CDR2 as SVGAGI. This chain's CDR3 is CASRLSSYNSPLHF. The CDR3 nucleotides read TGTGCCAGCAGGTTGAGCTCCTATAATTCACCCCTCCACTTT.

CDR3 loop: CASSRSLFTDTQYF. CDR3 DNA: TGTGCCAGCAGCCGATCCCTTTTCACAGATACGCAGTATTTT. The V and J genes are TRBV7-8 and TRBJ2-3; D ambiguous. The V gene's germline CDR1 is SGHVS and CDR2 FQNEAQ. The CDR3 totals 14 residues. Trimming cost V 5 bases and J 2 bases, with 11 bases left between them. Full variable domain (remainder filled in from reference TRBV7-8 and TRBJ2-3): GAGVSQSPRYKVAKRGQDVALRCDPISGHVSLFWYQQALGQGPEFLTYFQNEAQLDKSGLPSDRFFAERPEGSVSTLKIQRTQQEDSAVYLCASSRSLFTDTQYFGPGTRLTVL.

CDR3 coding DNA: TGTGCCAGCAGCCAAGGGCCGGACGTGGCTAGCGGGGGGGCAGTGGCAGAGACCCAGTACTTC. Encoded protein: CASSQGPDVASGGAVAETQYF. The V gene is TRBV3-1 (or the pseudogene TRBV3-2), the J gene TRBJ2-5; 12 bases line up with TRBD2. With V trimmed by 1 base and J by 4 bases, 19 bases remained unmatched. The germline CDR1 and CDR2 sequences are LGHDT and YNNKEL (reference sequence). The CDR3 is 21 amino acids.